A selection of T cell receptor beta chains follows, all from one sample in a study of blood T cell repertoires in COVID-19. Some clones are missing from TCRdb's copy, which holds only in-frame ones; the method was immunoSEQ multiplex PCR. The table includes around 220,000 clones, roughly 80% detected once. Sequenced sample: peripheral blood. These receptors all come from a man aged 25-40 years with active or convalescent COVID-19. The conserved cysteine and the conserved F or W are not part of the CDR3 here. D genes are given only for firm matches. Size is stated for part of the rows, as once, few or many counts, or as a class when the clone is expanded.

v_gene	j_gene	d_gene	abundance	CDR3aa
TRBV19	TRBJ2-3	NA	NA	ASSIGGAADTQY
TRBV11-2	TRBJ1-2	NA	NA	ASSESRDWGDYYGYT
TRBV11-2	TRBJ2-5	TRBD2	NA	ASSPYGGGAYETQY
TRBV11-3	TRBJ1-1	NA	NA	ASSLVQGTEAF
TRBV2	TRBJ1-2	NA	once	ASSEAGYYGYT
TRBV4-2	TRBJ2-1	TRBD2	NA	ASSQESIGLAGVHEQF
TRBV6-5	TRBJ1-2	TRBD1	NA	ASSYSGQGSGYT
TRBV2	TRBJ1-1	NA	NA	ASSVRSAEAF
TRBV12-3/TRBV12-4	TRBJ1-1	NA	NA	ASSAIQEEAF
TRBV10-2	TRBJ2-3	TRBD2	once	ASLSGGRDTQY
TRBV19	TRBJ2-1	NA	NA	ASSIYNEQF
TRBV7-9	TRBJ2-7	TRBD1	NA	ASSSTGIYEQY
TRBV7-2	TRBJ2-7	TRBD2	NA	ASSLASSGSSYEQY
TRBV19	TRBJ2-6	NA	NA	ASSIDLGSSGANVLT
TRBV14	TRBJ2-7	NA	NA	ASSQDDREGVYEQY
TRBV27	TRBJ2-2	TRBD1	NA	ASSSTGVAGELF
TRBV4-2	TRBJ1-4	NA	NA	ASSPEDRLNEKLF
TRBV28	TRBJ1-1	TRBD1	NA	ASSHGTGPSDTEAF
TRBV2	TRBJ2-3	NA	NA	ASSERAGRGYTQY
TRBV5-1	TRBJ1-2	TRBD1	NA	ASSYYGQTGGMGYT
TRBV7-9	TRBJ2-7	TRBD2	NA	ASSLGGTMGSEQY
TRBV27	TRBJ2-1	TRBD2	NA	ASSFGLAGVYEQF
TRBV13	TRBJ1-6	TRBD1	NA	ASSLGGQSNSPLH
TRBV3-1/TRBV3-2	TRBJ2-2	TRBD1	NA	ASSLDRGQPENTGELF
TRBV7-6	TRBJ2-3	TRBD1	NA	ASSSQGAADTQY
TRBV4-2	TRBJ1-6	NA	few	ASSRWGDTNSPLH
TRBV15	TRBJ1-2	NA	NA	ATSRDRPVTNYGYT
TRBV21-1	TRBJ2-5	NA	NA	ASEAETQY
TRBV14	TRBJ2-1	TRBD2	NA	ASNTGFLTSGSSYNEQF
TRBV9	TRBJ2-7	TRBD2	NA	ASSPRGGIAAVNEQY
TRBV6-5	TRBJ1-6	NA	NA	ASSYVNSLNSPLH
TRBV6-1	TRBJ2-2	TRBD1	NA	ASSEGQIGELF
TRBV5-1	TRBJ1-4	TRBD1	NA	ASSLGDFGTAEKLF
TRBV30	TRBJ2-5	TRBD2	NA	AWGGLAGSQETQY
TRBV10-3	TRBJ2-3	TRBD2	NA	AARGQTSGRRDTQY
TRBV2	TRBJ2-5	TRBD2	NA	ASSPGGTPQAQY
TRBV6-2/TRBV6-3	TRBJ1-2	NA	NA	ASSQGNGYT
TRBV9	TRBJ1-6	NA	few	ASSVASGNPLH